The clone carrying this T cell receptor beta chain was recorded many times. Its specificity is not known. The source of the PBMCs was more than 9.5 ml of fresh peripheral blood. For repertoire sequencing, the TCR beta CDR3 regions were amplified from RNA transcripts. Scientists carried out first-round RT-PCR using HTBI primers and then a second-round multiplex PCR. TCRdb re-called the multiplex PCR reads through MiXCR, storing one row per CDR3 protein. In the table there are hundreds of thousands of distinct CDR3 sequences, 22% of which are singletons. The data belong to a study of Graves' ophthalmopathy and Graves' hyperthyroidism. Regarding the study as a whole: A 13-signature model separated ophthalmopathy from stable hyperthyroidism, reaching around 90% sensitivity and around 83% specificity cross-validated.

With 6 bases clipped from V and 5 bases from J, the junction kept 9 bases outside the gene matches. CDR1 and CDR2 from the germline V gene are SNHLY and FYNNEI. This CDR3 has 14 residues. The clonotype originates from a woman between 18 and 29 years old with stable Graves' hyperthyroidism. Some clones in this sample may be carry-over from other donors' samples. Sequencing used peripheral blood. The chain recombines TRBV2 with TRBJ2-7; 8 bases are shared with TRBD1. CDR3 in amino acids: CASSPGTGDNEQYF. CDR3 nucleotides: TGTGCCAGCAGCCCCGGGACAGGAGATAACGAGCAGTACTTC.